The present T cell receptor (beta chain) was sequenced within a study of T-cell memory formation after mild COVID-19. TCRdb processed the 5' RACE reads anew with MiXCR; each CDR3 protein has one entry. The repertoire has roughly 400,000 distinct CDR3 sequences, roughly 18% of them found once; the top ten carry approximately 21%. The V gene end was trimmed by 2 bases and the J gene end by 4 bases; junction bases not matched to a gene: 10. Looked up from germline, CDR1 is MNHEY and CDR2 is SVGAGI. The CDR3 spans 16 residues. In this sample, this clonotype turned up a few times. Its antigen is not identified. General observations from the study: Cross-reactive memory appears to have joined, as suggested by some responding clones showing up in pre-infection memory. Shrinking CD4+ clones resided mostly in CM and EM, and CD8+ ones in EMRA.

V usage is TRBV6-5 and J usage is TRBJ1-1, with TRBD1 identical over 7 bases. Sequenced input: PBMCs or a T cell subset sorted from them (not recorded which). This receptor was identified in a man younger than 35 who had mild COVID-19 (a few samples of this study predate the infection). Cell type and time point are not known. CDR3 loop: CASSYIFRGTSTEAFF. CDR3 nucleotides: TGTGCCAGCAGTTACATTTTCAGGGGGACTAGCACTGAAGCTTTCTTT.